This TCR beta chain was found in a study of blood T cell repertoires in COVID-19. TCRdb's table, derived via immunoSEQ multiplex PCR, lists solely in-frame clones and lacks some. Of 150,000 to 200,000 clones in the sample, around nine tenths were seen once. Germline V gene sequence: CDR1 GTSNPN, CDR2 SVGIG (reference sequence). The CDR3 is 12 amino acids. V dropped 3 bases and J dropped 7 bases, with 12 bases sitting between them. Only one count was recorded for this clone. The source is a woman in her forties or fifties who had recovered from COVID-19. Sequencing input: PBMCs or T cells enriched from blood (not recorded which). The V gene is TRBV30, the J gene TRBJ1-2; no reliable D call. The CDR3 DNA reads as TGTGCCTGGAGGGTCCTAGAGCGTGGCTACACCTTC. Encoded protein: CAWRVLERGYTF.